This entry lists 16 T cell receptor beta chains sequenced from one sample in a study of blood T cell repertoires in COVID-19. TCRdb keeps only in-frame clones here, not all; method: immunoSEQ multiplex PCR. The data contain over 200,000 clones, approximately 91% of them singletons. The sequencing sample was made of peripheral blood. The source is a man aged 60-69 years who had recovered from COVID-19.

The chain links TRBV19 to TRBJ1-2; D is ambiguous. Trimming cost V 5 bases and J 5 bases, with 12 bases left between them. Germline V gene lookup returns CDR1 LNHDA and CDR2 SQIVND (reference sequence). This CDR3 spans 13 amino acids. CDR3 in amino acids: CASSGPSGYGYTF. CDR3 bases: TGTGCCAGTAGTGGTCCCTCGGGTTATGGCTACACCTTC. Full variable domain (remainder filled in from reference TRBV19 and TRBJ1-2): DGGITQSPKYLFRKEGQNVTLSCEQNLNHDAMYWYRQDPGQGLRLIYYSQIVNDFQKGDIAEGYSVSREKKESFPLTVTSAQKNPTAFYLCASSGPSGYGYTFGSGTRLTVV.

The chain has TRBV7-9 and TRBJ1-2; 8 positions match TRBD1. The CDR3 extends over 16 amino acids. Germline lookup yields CDR1 SEHNR and CDR2 FQNEAQ (reference sequence). Germline trimming cut 5 bases from V and 0 bases from J; bases unmatched to any gene: 8. The DNA of the CDR3 is TGTGCCAGCAGCCTTAGCTTGGGACAGGCTAACTATGGCTACACCTTC. Translated: CASSLSLGQANYGYTF.

The chain couples TRBV29-1 to TRBJ2-1, with 12 nucleotides matching TRBD2. CDR1 and CDR2 from the germline V gene are SQVTM and ANQGSEA. The CDR3 totals 13 residues. V lost 7 bases, J lost 7 bases, and 5 bases stayed unmatched. Written as DNA, the CDR3 is TGCAGCGGGCGGACTAGCGGGATTAATGAGCAGTTCTTC. Protein product: CSGRTSGINEQFF.

The chain joins TRBV18 to TRBJ1-4; D uncertain. Trimming cost V 3 bases and J 2 bases, with 10 bases left between them. The CDR3 runs 15 residues. Germline V CDR1 and CDR2: KGHSH, LQKENI. Here the CDR3 reads CASSPPGGTNEKLFF. CDR3 DNA: TGTGCCAGCTCACCTCCGGGTGGGACTAATGAAAAACTGTTTTTT. Filled out from reference TRBV18 and TRBJ1-4, the complete variable domain reads NAGVMQNPRHLVRRRGQEARLRCSPMKGHSHVYWYRQLPEEGLKFMVYLQKENIIDESGMPKERFSAEFPKEGPSILRIQQVVRGDSAAYFCASSPPGGTNEKLFFGSGTQLSVL.

The chain links TRBV9 to TRBJ2-3; 8 bases map to TRBD2. This CDR3 contains 16 residues. V lost 0 bases to trimming and J lost 5 bases; unmatched junction nucleotides: 8. The germline V gene has CDR1 SGDLS and CDR2 YYNGEE. For the CDR3, the DNA is TGTGCCAGCAGCGTAGTAGACGGGGGGGCCAGAGATACGCAGTATTTT. Translation gives CASSVVDGGARDTQYF.

CDR3 in amino acids: CATQGPGIGELFF. The CDR3 DNA is TGTGCCACCCAGGGCCCAGGAATCGGGGAGCTGTTTTTT. The J gene is TRBJ2-2, the V gene TRBV5-4; weak D call: TRBD1 (5 bases). The V gene's germline CDR1 is SGHNT and CDR2 YYREEE (reference sequence). The CDR3 loop spans 13 amino acids. V lost 9 bases, J lost 7 bases, and 16 bases lay in between.

The V call is TRBV20-1, the J call TRBJ1-2; 8 nucleotides align to TRBD1. Germline V gives CDR1 DFQATT, CDR2 SNEGSKA (reference sequence). The CDR3 length is 11 residues. CDR3 protein: CSATGVDGYTF. The DNA of the CDR3 is TGCAGCGCGACAGGGGTTGATGGCTACACCTTC.

This sequence joins TRBV30 and TRBJ2-3; 10 nucleotides line up with TRBD2. V trimming: 8 bases; J trimming: 6 bases; junction bases outside the gene matches: 5. Germline CDR1 is GTSNPN and CDR2 is SVGIG (reference sequence). This CDR3 is 12 amino acids long. In DNA, the CDR3 is TGTGCCCTAGCGGGAGCCCCGGATACGCAGTATTTT. Residues: CALAGAPDTQYF.

The V and J genes are TRBV9 and TRBJ2-2, with D possibly TRBD2 on 5 matching bases. CDR1 and CDR2 (germline): SGDLS, YYNGEE. Trimming took off 7 bases at V and 6 bases at J, with 10 bases between the two ends. The CDR3 runs 12 residues. The CDR3 loop reads CASSLASGELFF. CDR3 bases: TGTGCCAGCTCCCTAGCCTCCGGGGAGCTGTTTTTT.

The genes are TRBV19 and TRBJ2-7; TRBD1 aligns across 11 bases. V shed 5 bases and J 5 bases; nucleotides not matched to a gene: 8. Germline V gene data show CDR1 as LNHDA and CDR2 as SQIVND (reference sequence). CDR3 length: 15 residues. The CDR3 coding sequence is TGTGCCAGTAGTCCCAGGACAGGGGGCGTCCACGAGCAGTACTTC. This sequence encodes CASSPRTGGVHEQYF.

V gene TRBV20-1 combines with J gene TRBJ2-2; TRBD1 might be the D (5 bases). Per germline, CDR1 DFQATT and CDR2 SNEGSKA (reference sequence). The CDR3 is 15 amino acids. V was shortened by 3 bases and J by 0 bases, with 11 bases between the two germline ends. Here the CDR3 reads CSASPPGTNTGELFF. The DNA of the CDR3 is TGCAGTGCTAGTCCTCCAGGGACGAACACCGGGGAGCTGTTTTTT.

The gene calls are TRBV29-1 and TRBJ1-2; weak D call: TRBD1 (6 bases). Trimming pared 6 bases from V and 7 bases from J, leaving 12 bases between. This CDR3 comprises 11 residues. Germline V gene lookup returns CDR1 SQVTM and CDR2 ANQGSEA. CDR3 coding DNA: TGCAGCGTCTCCACAGGGTTTGGCTACACCTTC. Translation gives CSVSTGFGYTF.

This clone was seen only once. V usage is TRBV11-2 and J usage is TRBJ1-2; TRBD1 agrees at 7 bases. Trimming at V came to 4 bases and at J to 4 bases, leaving 6 bases not matched to a gene. CDR1 is SGHAT, CDR2 FQNNGV, per germline. The CDR3 length is 14 residues. DNA for the CDR3: TGTGCCAGCAGCTCGCGGGACAGCCGCTATGGCTACACCTTC. Translated, it gives CASSSRDSRYGYTF.

The rearrangement joins TRBV30 to TRBJ1-2; D remains ambiguous. Trimming left V 4 bases short and J 4 bases short, with 16 bases between. The CDR3 has 14 residues. Germline lookup yields CDR1 GTSNPN and CDR2 SVGIG (reference sequence). The CDR3 is CAWKSADMSYGYTF. As DNA, the CDR3 is TGTGCCTGGAAGTCCGCCGACATGAGCTATGGCTACACCTTC.

The rearrangement uses TRBV28 and TRBJ1-2; 8 nucleotides line up with TRBD1. This CDR3 is built from 15 residues. Trimming removed 4 bases from V and 4 bases from J; junction bases left unmatched: 8. Germline V CDR1 and CDR2: MDHEN, SYDVKM. CDR3 DNA: TGTGCCAGCAGTTCTGACAGGGGAAAAGGCTATGGCTACACCTTC. Protein: CASSSDRGKGYGYTF.

The rearrangement joins TRBV7-9 to TRBJ1-5, with 9 nucleotides matching TRBD1. With V trimmed by 8 bases and J by 4 bases, 6 bases remained unmatched. Germline V CDR1 and CDR2: SEHNR, FQNEAQ (reference sequence). CDR3 length: 14 amino acids. CDR3 region: CASAPTGGNQPQHF. CDR3 DNA sequence: TGTGCCAGCGCCCCGACAGGGGGGAATCAGCCCCAGCATTTT.